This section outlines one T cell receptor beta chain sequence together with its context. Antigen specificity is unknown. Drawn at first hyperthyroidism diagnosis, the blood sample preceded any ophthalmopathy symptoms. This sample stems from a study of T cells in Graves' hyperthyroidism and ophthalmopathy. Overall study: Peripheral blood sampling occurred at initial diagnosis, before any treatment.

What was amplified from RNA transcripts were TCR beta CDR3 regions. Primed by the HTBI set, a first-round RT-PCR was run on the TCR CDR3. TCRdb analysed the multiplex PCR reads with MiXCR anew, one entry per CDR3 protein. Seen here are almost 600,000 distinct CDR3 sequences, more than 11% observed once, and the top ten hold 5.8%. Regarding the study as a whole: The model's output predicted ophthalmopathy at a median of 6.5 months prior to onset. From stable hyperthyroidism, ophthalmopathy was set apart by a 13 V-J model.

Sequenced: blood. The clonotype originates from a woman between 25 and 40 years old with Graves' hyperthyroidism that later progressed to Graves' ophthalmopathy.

Here the CDR3 DNA reads TGTGCCAGTAGTATATCAGGCGAGAGGGGAGAGACCCAGTACTTC. Translated, it gives CASSISGERGETQYF. The chain uses TRBV19 and TRBJ2-5; D could derive from TRBD1 or TRBD2 (5 bases each). The CDR3 loop spans 15 amino acids. V was cut by 2 bases and J by 4 bases, with 14 bases left in between. Germline V gene data show CDR1 as LNHDA and CDR2 as SQIVND (reference sequence).